These 6 T cell receptor beta chains were all obtained from the same sample, sequenced in a study of shared clonotypes between healthy human individuals. TCRdb keeps only in-frame clones here, not all; method: immunoSEQ multiplex PCR. This table has 2 million to 2.5 million clones, around 95% appearing once. Sequenced material: naive CD4+ T cells sorted from blood. Documented subset: CD45RA+ positively selected. The origin of the receptors is a man younger than 30 in good health.

This clone was seen a single time. This chain links TRBV18 with TRBJ2-7, with 7 nucleotides matching TRBD2. Germline V CDR1 and CDR2: KGHSH, LQKENI. This CDR3 contains 14 residues. V trimming: 3 bases; J trimming: 2 bases; junction bases outside the gene matches: 4. CDR3 loop: CASSPASGAYEQYF. The CDR3 DNA is TGTGCCAGCTCACCGGCTAGCGGCGCCTACGAGCAGTACTTC. Complete variable domain (other parts from reference TRBV18 and TRBJ2-7): NAGVMQNPRHLVRRRGQEARLRCSPMKGHSHVYWYRQLPEEGLKFMVYLQKENIIDESGMPKERFSAEFPKEGPSILRIQQVVRGDSAAYFCASSPASGAYEQYFGPGTRLTVT.

The chain is built from TRBV19 and TRBJ1-5; D is uncertain. Germline V gene lookup returns CDR1 LNHDA and CDR2 SQIVND (reference sequence). This CDR3 region has 17 residues. Trimming pared 0 bases from V and 4 bases from J, leaving 16 bases between. The DNA for the CDR3 is TGTGCCAGTAGTATAGAGGGTCACGGGGTCAGGAATCAGCCCCAGCATTTT. Translating gives CASSIEGHGVRNQPQHF.

The chain is built from TRBV10-3 and TRBJ2-2; D call uncertain. Germline-derived CDR1 and CDR2 are ENHRY and SYGVKD. Trimming removed 3 bases at V and 0 bases at J, with 11 bases between. CDR3 length: 16 amino acids. In DNA form, the CDR3 reads TGTGCCATCAGTGACAGAGTGCCTTCGAACACCGGGGAGCTGTTTTTT. This codes for CAISDRVPSNTGELFF.

This clone was detected only once. The chain carries TRBV18 and TRBJ1-6; D not resolved. V shed 2 bases and J shed 0 bases, with 8 bases lying between them. The CDR3 sequence is 16 residues long. CDR1 and CDR2 (germline): KGHSH, LQKENI. CDR3 DNA: TGTGCCAGCTCACCAAACGGAGGCTCCTATAATTCACCCCTCCACTTT. Translated, it gives CASSPNGGSYNSPLHF.

The chain has TRBV10-2 and TRBJ1-1; TRBD1 agrees at 7 bases. J was trimmed by 3 bases and V by 5 bases; bases with no gene match: 6. The CDR3 has 14 residues. Germline loops: CDR1 WSHSY, CDR2 SAAADI. This chain's CDR3 is CASSMTGSDTEAFF. CDR3 nucleotides: TGCGCCAGCAGTATGACAGGGTCTGACACTGAAGCTTTCTTT.

This rearrangement joins TRBV11-2 to TRBJ2-3; D gene uncertain. Trimming took off 0 bases at V and 0 bases at J, with 10 bases between the two ends. The CDR3 has 16 residues. Germline loops: CDR1 SGHAT, CDR2 FQNNGV. DNA for the CDR3: TGTGCCAGCAGCTTAGAAGGCGGAGCTAGCACAGATACGCAGTATTTT. It encodes CASSLEGGASTDTQYF.